The rows below give T cell receptor beta chains drawn from one sample of a study of T cell responses to AZD1222 COVID-19 vaccine. The table came from immunoSEQ multiplex PCR; TCRdb's copy has only in-frame clones and leaves some out. The profile shows 85,000 to 90,000 clones, around 91% of them singletons. Sequencing was performed on peripheral blood, taken on day 0 of MenACWY control vaccination. These receptors came from an adult in good health. CDR3s include the opening cysteine and the closing phenylalanine or tryptophan. D genes are given only for firm matches. Clone size is stated in some rows and not others, as once, few, many or a class when expanded.

TRBV3-1/TRBV3-2	14	-	-	TRBJ1-6	TGTGCCAGCAGCCAACAGGAGAGCAATTCACCCCTCCACTTT	CASSQQESNSPLHF
TRBV11-2	13	-	-	TRBJ1-2	TGTGCCAGCAGCTTAGGTGAAACCTATGGCTACACCTTC	CASSLGETYGYTF
TRBV5-1	14	-	-	TRBJ1-1	TGCGCCAGCAGCTTTGCAGTCATGAACACTGAAGCTTTCTTT	CASSFAVMNTEAFF
TRBV28	12	-	-	TRBJ2-7	TGTGCCAGCAGGACAGATCCCTACGAGCAGTACTTC	CASRTDPYEQYF
TRBV24-1	13	-	-	TRBJ1-4	TGTGCCACCAATCAGGGACCGGGTGAAAAACTGTTTTTT	CATNQGPGEKLFF
TRBV11-3	18	-	-	TRBJ2-7	TGTGCCAGCAGCTTAGGGGGAGGTCGGGGCCACACTTCCTACGAGCAGTACTTC	CASSLGGGRGHTSYEQYF
TRBV5-4	14	-	-	TRBJ1-6	TGTGCCAGCAGCTACGACGGGCCGAATTCACCCCTCCACTTT	CASSYDGPNSPLHF
TRBV6-5	15	-	TRBD2	TRBJ2-7	TGTGCCAGCAGTTATGGGCTAGCGGGAGTCTACGAGCAGTACTTC	CASSYGLAGVYEQYF
TRBV18	16	-	TRBD2	TRBJ2-5	TGTGCCAGCTCACCGTTAGCGGGGGGTTTTCAAGAGACCCAGTACTTC	CASSPLAGGFQETQYF
TRBV6-5	14	-	-	TRBJ1-2	TGTGCCAGCAGCCCGGACTGGTCTGGCTATGGCTACACCTTC	CASSPDWSGYGYTF
TRBV4-2	18	-	-	TRBJ1-1	TGTGCCAGCAGCCAAGACCTTGTTGGAGAGGTTAAAGCGACTGAAGCTTTCTTT	CASSQDLVGEVKATEAFF
TRBV7-2	16	-	TRBD2	TRBJ2-1	TGTGCCAGCAGCACCGGGACTAGCGGGGGATACAATGAGCAGTTCTTC	CASSTGTSGGYNEQFF
TRBV19	15	-	-	TRBJ1-3	TGTGCCAGTAGTCCTTTCCAAGGGTCCGGAAACACCATATATTTT	CASSPFQGSGNTIYF
TRBV5-4	16	-	-	TRBJ1-4	TGTGCCAGCAGCTTAGTCCGCCAGGGGTCTAATGAAAAACTGTTTTTT	CASSLVRQGSNEKLFF
TRBV6-2/TRBV6-3	16	-	-	TRBJ1-1	TGTGCCAGCAGTTGGTCCAGGTCTGGGTGGAACACTGAAGCTTTCTTT	CASSWSRSGWNTEAFF
TRBV11-2	15	-	-	TRBJ2-7	TGTGCCAGCAGCTTAGACCCAGGAGCAAACTACGAGCAGTACTTC	CASSLDPGANYEQYF
TRBV6-1	18	-	-	TRBJ2-7	TGTGCCAGCAGTGAACGCAGGGGAACGGGAGTTCGATCCTACGAGCAGTACTTC	CASSERRGTGVRSYEQYF
TRBV7-9	13	-	-	TRBJ1-1	TGTGCCAGCAGCTTAGCTCAATACACTGAAGCTTTCTTT	CASSLAQYTEAFF
TRBV24-1	17	-	TRBD1	TRBJ1-3	TGTGCCACCAGTGCCGGGACAGGGGATTCGTTTGGAAACACCATATATTTT	CATSAGTGDSFGNTIYF
TRBV6-2/TRBV6-3	13	once	-	TRBJ2-7	TGTGCCAGCAGTTACTCAGGGCCCTACGAGCAGTACTTC	CASSYSGPYEQYF
TRBV19	13	-	-	TRBJ2-7	TGTGCCAGTAGTACGACGGGTACCTACGAGCAGTACTTC	CASSTTGTYEQYF
TRBV28	12	-	-	TRBJ1-6	TGTGCCAGCAGGGGCCCCAATTCACCCCTCCACTTT	CASRGPNSPLHF
TRBV6-5	16	-	-	TRBJ1-5	TGTGCCAGCAGTTACCCGGGGGTGCGGGTAAGTCAGCCCCAGCATTTT	CASSYPGVRVSQPQHF
TRBV6-5	13	-	-	TRBJ1-1	TGTGCCAGCAGTTACACAGGGAGGCCTGAAGCTTTCTTT	CASSYTGRPEAFF
TRBV12-3/TRBV12-4	12	-	-	TRBJ2-7	TGTGCCAGCACCTGGGGGGCTGACGAGCAGTACTTC	CASTWGADEQYF
TRBV7-9	13	-	-	TRBJ2-5	TGTGCCAGCAGCCGGACGGAGCAAGAGACCCAGTACTTC	CASSRTEQETQYF